This TCR beta chain was found in a study of blood T cells in healthy people across ages. The wider study: About one barcoded beta molecule was captured per two T cells (by template switching).

With a J-beta primer mix and a sample-barcoded 5' primer, a second PCR ran 7 to 11 cycles. MiXCR was run by TCRdb on the 5' RACE reads, yielding one entry per CDR3 protein. The sample contains about 640,000 distinct CDR3 sequences, about 43% of which appear only once. Drawing of peripheral blood yielded about 9.7 milliliters from each donor. Isolated PBMCs totaled at least 7 million in each sample. There were at least 5.5 micrograms of total RNA extracted from every sample. This clonotype has just a few counts. Germline CDR1 and CDR2: SGHTA and FQGNSA. Trimming removed 7 bases from V and 7 bases from J; junction bases left unmatched: 6. This CDR3 has 13 residues.

Sequenced: blood. V and J are TRBV7-2 and TRBJ2-7; 11 nucleotides agree with TRBD1. The sequence was collected from a man older than 75 in good health. The CDR3 protein is CASKRRDRGEQYF. Written as DNA, the CDR3 is TGTGCCAGCAAACGCCGGGACAGGGGGGAGCAGTACTTC.